This T cell receptor (beta chain) was captured in a study of blood T cell repertoires in COVID-19. Study-level background: Material from acute and convalescent COVID-19 was sourced from the United States, Italy and Spain. T cells, B-cell-depleted T cells, or PBMCs supplied cDNA or gDNA.

While infection was still active, Seattle patients were enrolled and then followed longitudinally. Per the authors' pipeline: Amplification from reference gene primers served as the basis for estimated nucleated cell counts. Using immunoSEQ multiplex PCR, the repertoire was profiled, and TCRdb retains in-frame clones only, with some absent. V and J calls and clone size are as listed in that table; D and trimming were resolved from the DNA. The table includes roughly 230,000 clones, approximately 80% detected once. J lost 1 base, V lost 7 bases, and 6 bases had no gene match. The CDR3 is made up of 14 amino acids. Germline values: CDR1 MNHEY, CDR2 SVGAGI.

The chain links TRBV6-5 to TRBJ1-1; 7 bases are shared with TRBD1. The receptor comes from a woman of 80 years or more with COVID-19, enrolled during active disease. The sample taken for sequencing was peripheral blood. For the CDR3, the DNA is TGTGCCAGCACCTACAGGGGAAGGAACACTGAAGCTTTCTTT. It specifies CASTYRGRNTEAFF.